The 10 T cell receptor beta chains in this list originate from one sample, sequenced in a study of monozygotic twins with inflammatory bowel disease. No DNA is given; TCRdb re-called the 5' RACE reads and lists each CDR3 protein once. This sample lists fewer than 550,000 distinct CDR3 sequences; its ten largest clones have more than 2%. Sequenced: blood. These receptors were collected from a human donor with ulcerative colitis or Crohn's disease, or a healthy co-twin of an affected twin (not recorded which).

The chain is built from TRBV5-1 and TRBJ2-2; absent DNA, TCRdb's TRBD2 call cannot be checked. Germline V CDR1 and CDR2: SGHRS, YFSETQ. CDR3 length equals 17 residues. The CDR3 reads CASSGGELAGPTGELFF.

The J gene is TRBJ1-1, the V gene TRBV13. The CDR3 has 15 amino acids. In germline, CDR1 is PRHDT, CDR2 FYEKMQ (reference sequence). CDR3 loop: CASSDTLRGNTEAFF.

V and J are TRBV25-1 and TRBJ2-1; absent DNA, TCRdb's TRBD2 call cannot be checked. CDR3 length equals 17 residues. Germline loops: CDR1 MGHDK, CDR2 SYGVNS. The chain's CDR3 is CASSESLSAGRGNEQFF.

The CDR3 here is CASSEASGGAGTQYF. The J gene is TRBJ2-3, the V gene TRBV6-1; TCRdb reports TRBD2, a call that lacks DNA to check it against. Germline CDR1 reads MNHNS; CDR2 reads SASEGT. There are 15 residues in the CDR3.

The chain combines TRBV4-3 with TRBJ2-3; TCRdb lists TRBD2, though no DNA is available to test this call. The germline gives CDR1 LGHNA, CDR2 YSLEER. The CDR3 runs 14 residues. This chain's CDR3 is CASSHLSEGDTQYF.

The V and J genes are TRBV3-1 and TRBJ1-5; TCRdb's assignment of TRBD1 cannot be checked, as there is no DNA. Germline CDR1 is LGHDT and CDR2 is YNNKEL (reference sequence). The CDR3 runs 16 residues. The CDR3 protein is CASSPGTGYRNQPQHF.

The chain joins TRBV25-1 to TRBJ1-6. Germline loops: CDR1 MGHDK, CDR2 SYGVNS. This CDR3 spans 14 amino acids. Here the CDR3 reads CASSLQHRNSPLHF.

The chain employs TRBV6-5 and TRBJ2-3. CDR1 is MNHEY, CDR2 SVGAGI, per germline. CDR3 length equals 11 residues. CDR3: CATVNADTQYF.

The J gene is TRBJ2-7, the V gene TRBV12-3 or TRBV12-4; TCRdb reports TRBD2, a call that lacks DNA to check it against. The CDR3 is 18 amino acids. CDR3 protein: CASSRFESAGVGVYEQYF.

This chain connects TRBV5-5 to TRBJ1-2; checking the TCRdb D call of TRBD1 is not possible without DNA. This CDR3 is built from 17 residues. CDR1 SGHKS and CDR2 YYEKEE come from the germline V gene (reference sequence). The CDR3 protein is CASSSRDSKLPNYGYTF. Full variable domain (remainder filled in from reference TRBV5-5 and TRBJ1-2): DAGVTQSPTHLIKTRGQQVTLRCSPISGHKSVSWYQQVLGQGPQFIFQYYEKEERGRGNFPDRFSARQFPNYSSELNVNALLLGDSALYLCASSSRDSKLPNYGYTFGSGTRLTVV.